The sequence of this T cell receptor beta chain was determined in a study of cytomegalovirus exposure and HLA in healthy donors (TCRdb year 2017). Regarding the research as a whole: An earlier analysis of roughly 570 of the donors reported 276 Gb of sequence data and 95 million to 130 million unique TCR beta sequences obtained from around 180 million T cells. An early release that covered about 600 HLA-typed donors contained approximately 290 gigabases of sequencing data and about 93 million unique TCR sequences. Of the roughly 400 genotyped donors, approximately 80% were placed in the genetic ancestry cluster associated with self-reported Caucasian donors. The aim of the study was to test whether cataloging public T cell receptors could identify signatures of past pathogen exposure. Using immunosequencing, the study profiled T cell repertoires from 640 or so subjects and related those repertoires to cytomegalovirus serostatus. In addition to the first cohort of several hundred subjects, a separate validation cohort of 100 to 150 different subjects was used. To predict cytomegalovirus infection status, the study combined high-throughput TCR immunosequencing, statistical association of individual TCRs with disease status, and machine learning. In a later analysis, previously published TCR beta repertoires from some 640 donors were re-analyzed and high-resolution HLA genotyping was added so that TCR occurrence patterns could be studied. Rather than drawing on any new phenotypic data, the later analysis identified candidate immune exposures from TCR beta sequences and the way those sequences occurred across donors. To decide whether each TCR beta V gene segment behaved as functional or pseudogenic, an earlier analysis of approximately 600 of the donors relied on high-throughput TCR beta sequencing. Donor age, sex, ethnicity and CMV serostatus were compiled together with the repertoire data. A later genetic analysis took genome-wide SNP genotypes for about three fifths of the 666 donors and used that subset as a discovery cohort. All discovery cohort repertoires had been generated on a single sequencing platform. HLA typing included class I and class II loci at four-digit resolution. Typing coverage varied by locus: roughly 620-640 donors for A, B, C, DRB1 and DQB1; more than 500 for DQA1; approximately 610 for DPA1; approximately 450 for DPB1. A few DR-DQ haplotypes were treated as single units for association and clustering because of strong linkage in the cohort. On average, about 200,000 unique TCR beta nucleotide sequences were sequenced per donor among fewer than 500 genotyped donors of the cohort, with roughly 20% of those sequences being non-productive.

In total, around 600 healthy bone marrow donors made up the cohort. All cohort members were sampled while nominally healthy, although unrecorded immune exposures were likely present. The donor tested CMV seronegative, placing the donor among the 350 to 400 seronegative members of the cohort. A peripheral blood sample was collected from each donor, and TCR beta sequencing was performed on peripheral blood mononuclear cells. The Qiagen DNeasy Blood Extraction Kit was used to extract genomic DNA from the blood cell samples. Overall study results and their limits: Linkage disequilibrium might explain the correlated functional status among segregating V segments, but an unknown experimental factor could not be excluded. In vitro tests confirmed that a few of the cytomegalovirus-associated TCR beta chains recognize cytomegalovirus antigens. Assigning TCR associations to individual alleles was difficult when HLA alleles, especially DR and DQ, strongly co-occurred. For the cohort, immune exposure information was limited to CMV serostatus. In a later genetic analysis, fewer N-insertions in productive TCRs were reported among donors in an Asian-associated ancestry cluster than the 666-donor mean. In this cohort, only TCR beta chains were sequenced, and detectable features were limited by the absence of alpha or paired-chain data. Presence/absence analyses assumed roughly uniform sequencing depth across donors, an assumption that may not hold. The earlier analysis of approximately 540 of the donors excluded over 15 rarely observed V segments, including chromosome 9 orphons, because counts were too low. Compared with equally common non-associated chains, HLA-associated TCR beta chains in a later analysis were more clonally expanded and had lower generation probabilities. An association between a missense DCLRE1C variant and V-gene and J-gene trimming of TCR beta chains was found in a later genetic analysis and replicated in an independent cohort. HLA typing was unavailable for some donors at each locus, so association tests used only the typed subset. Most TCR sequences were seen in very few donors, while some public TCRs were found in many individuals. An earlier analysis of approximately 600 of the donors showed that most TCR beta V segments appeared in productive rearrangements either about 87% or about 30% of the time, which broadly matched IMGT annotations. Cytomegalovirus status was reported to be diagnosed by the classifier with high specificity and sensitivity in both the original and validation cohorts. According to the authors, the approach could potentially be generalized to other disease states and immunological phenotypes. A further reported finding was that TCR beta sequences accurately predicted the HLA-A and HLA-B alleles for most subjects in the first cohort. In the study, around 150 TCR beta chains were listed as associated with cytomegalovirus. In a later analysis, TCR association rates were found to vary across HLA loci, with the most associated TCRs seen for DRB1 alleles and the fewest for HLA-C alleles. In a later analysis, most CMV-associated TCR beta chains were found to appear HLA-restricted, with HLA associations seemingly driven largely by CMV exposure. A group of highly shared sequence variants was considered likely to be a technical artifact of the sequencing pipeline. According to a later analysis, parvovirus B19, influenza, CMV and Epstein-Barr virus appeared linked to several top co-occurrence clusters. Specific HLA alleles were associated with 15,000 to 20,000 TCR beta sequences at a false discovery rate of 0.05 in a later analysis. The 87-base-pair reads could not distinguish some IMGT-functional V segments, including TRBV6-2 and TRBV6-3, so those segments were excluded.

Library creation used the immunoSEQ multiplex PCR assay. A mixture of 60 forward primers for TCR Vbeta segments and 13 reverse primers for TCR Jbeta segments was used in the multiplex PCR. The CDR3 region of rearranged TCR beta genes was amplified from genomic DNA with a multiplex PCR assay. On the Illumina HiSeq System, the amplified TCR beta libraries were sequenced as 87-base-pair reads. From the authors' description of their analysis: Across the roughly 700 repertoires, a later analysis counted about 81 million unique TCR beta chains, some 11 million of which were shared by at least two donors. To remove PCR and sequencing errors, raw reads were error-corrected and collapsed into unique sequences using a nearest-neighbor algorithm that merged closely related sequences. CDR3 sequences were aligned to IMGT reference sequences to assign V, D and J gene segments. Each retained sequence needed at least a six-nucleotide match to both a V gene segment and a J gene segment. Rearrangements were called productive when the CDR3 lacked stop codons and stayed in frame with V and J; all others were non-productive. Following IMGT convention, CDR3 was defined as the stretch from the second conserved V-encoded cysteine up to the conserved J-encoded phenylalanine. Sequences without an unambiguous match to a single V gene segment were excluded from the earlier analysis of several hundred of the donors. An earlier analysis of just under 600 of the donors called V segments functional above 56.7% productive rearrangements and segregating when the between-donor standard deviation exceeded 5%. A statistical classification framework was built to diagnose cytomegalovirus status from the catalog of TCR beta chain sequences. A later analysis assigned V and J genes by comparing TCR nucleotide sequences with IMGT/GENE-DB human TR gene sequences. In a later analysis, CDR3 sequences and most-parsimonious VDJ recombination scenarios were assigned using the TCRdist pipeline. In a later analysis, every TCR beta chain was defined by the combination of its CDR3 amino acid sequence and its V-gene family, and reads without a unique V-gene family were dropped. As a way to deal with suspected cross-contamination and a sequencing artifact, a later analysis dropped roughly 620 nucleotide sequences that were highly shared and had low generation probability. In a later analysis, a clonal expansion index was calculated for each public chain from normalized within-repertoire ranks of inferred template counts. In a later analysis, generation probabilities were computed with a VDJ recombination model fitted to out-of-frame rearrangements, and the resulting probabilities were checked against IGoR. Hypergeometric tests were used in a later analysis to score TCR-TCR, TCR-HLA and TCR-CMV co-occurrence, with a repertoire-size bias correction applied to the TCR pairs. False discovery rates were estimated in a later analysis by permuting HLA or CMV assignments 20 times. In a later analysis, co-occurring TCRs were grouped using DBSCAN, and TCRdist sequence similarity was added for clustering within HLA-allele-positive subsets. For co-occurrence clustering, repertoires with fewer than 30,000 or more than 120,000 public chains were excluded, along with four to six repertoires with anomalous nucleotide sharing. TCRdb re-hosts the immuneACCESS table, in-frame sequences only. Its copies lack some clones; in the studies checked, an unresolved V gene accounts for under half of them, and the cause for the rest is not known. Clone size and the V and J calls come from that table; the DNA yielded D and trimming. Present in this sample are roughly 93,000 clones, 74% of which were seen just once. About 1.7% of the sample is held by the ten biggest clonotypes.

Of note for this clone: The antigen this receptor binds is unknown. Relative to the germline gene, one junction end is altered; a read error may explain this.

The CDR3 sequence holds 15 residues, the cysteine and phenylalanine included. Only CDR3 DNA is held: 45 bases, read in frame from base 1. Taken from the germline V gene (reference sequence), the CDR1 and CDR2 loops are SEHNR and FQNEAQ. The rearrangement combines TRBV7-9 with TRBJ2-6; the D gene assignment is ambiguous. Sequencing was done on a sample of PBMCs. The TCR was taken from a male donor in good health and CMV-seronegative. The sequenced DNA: TGTGCCAGCAGGTTAGATCCTTCTGGGGCCAACGTCCTGACTTTC. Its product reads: CASRLDPSGANVLTF.